This is a list of T cell receptor beta chains from one sample in a study of blood T cell repertoires in COVID-19. Data came from immunoSEQ multiplex PCR; TCRdb stores just in-frame clones and leaves some out. The data hold 200,000 to 300,000 clones, with 84% observed a single time. Sequenced material: peripheral blood. These receptors were collected from a woman aged 35 to 49 who had recovered from COVID-19. Each CDR3 is given with its conserved first and last residue. A D gene is named only where the DNA matches it firmly. A row's size may be missing; if present it is once, few, many or a size class.

TRBD1 TRBJ2-7 - TRBV6-5 TGTGCCAGCAGTTCCCCCCCGAAAGGGGGCGCCGAGCAGTACTTC CASSSPPKGGAEQYF
TRBD1 TRBJ1-6 - TRBV28 TGTGCCAGCAGCCGTTCCGGGACAGGGGCGGTTTCACCCCTCCACTTT CASSRSGTGAVSPLHF
- TRBJ2-1 once TRBV5-6 TGTGCCAGCAGCTTGGCCGCGGCCCCAGCTGGGGAGCAGTTCTTC CASSLAAAPAGEQFF
TRBD2 TRBJ2-3 - TRBV5-5 TGTGCCAGCAACCGGGTAGGCGGGGGGAGCACAGATACGCAGTATTTT CASNRVGGGSTDTQYF
TRBD1 TRBJ2-5 few TRBV7-2 TGTGCCAGCACACAGGGGGGAGGTGAGACCCAGTACTTC CASTQGGGETQYF
- TRBJ2-1 once TRBV6-5 TGTGCCAGCAGTTCTACAGGGATCTCCTACAATGAGCAGTTCTTC CASSSTGISYNEQFF
- TRBJ1-2 - TRBV7-9 TGTGCCAGCAGCCCCGGGGGGGGTGGCTATGGCTACACCTTC CASSPGGGGYGYTF
- TRBJ1-1 - TRBV6-5 TGTGCCAGCAGTTACGAGGGTATGAACACTGAAGCTTTCTTT CASSYEGMNTEAFF
TRBD1 TRBJ2-1 - TRBV24-1 TGTGCCACCTCCCCGGGACAGGGCAAGCATGAGCAGTTCTTC CATSPGQGKHEQFF
TRBD1 TRBJ1-4 - TRBV18 TGTGCCAGCTCACGGGACAGGGAGTCTGAAAAACTGTTTTTT CASSRDRESEKLFF
TRBD2 TRBJ2-3 - TRBV29-1 TGCAGCGTTGTGGGACTAGCGGGGGGGGAAGGTACGCAGTATTTT CSVVGLAGGEGTQYF
- TRBJ2-2 - TRBV11-2 TGTGCCAGCAGCTTACGAGAGAACACCGGGGAGCTGTTTTTT CASSLRENTGELFF
- TRBJ1-2 once TRBV28 TGTGTATCGTTAGGGGCTGAAGGCTACACCTTC CVSLGAEGYTF
- TRBJ2-5 - TRBV3-1/TRBV3-2 TGTGCCAGCAGCCGGCCCCAAGAGACCCAGTACTTC CASSRPQETQYF
- TRBJ1-1 once TRBV20-1 TGCAGTGCTAGAACAGTCGATGAAGCTTTCTTT CSARTVDEAFF
- TRBJ2-1 - TRBV6-6 TGTGCCAGCAGTTTAACAGGGGGGGCAGCTAATGAGCAGTTCTTC CASSLTGGAANEQFF
- TRBJ2-5 - TRBV29-1 TGCAGCGTCGCTCCAGGGAATTCAGAGACCCAGTACTTC CSVAPGNSETQYF
TRBD1 TRBJ1-6 few TRBV19 TGTGCCAGTAGTATATTTGAGTCCGGGACAGGGAATTCACCCCTCCACTTT CASSIFESGTGNSPLHF
TRBD2 TRBJ2-3 few TRBV5-5 TGTGCCAGCAGCTTGCTAGCGGCTAGCACAGATACGCAGTATTTT CASSLLAASTDTQYF
- TRBJ1-6 - TRBV9 TGTGCCAGCAGCCCCCGGGAGGGGAATTCACCCCTCCACTTT CASSPREGNSPLHF
TRBD2 TRBJ2-1 - TRBV15 TGTGCCACCAGCAGAGATAGGAGCGGGGTCTACAATGAGCAGTTCTTC CATSRDRSGVYNEQFF
- TRBJ1-4 - TRBV2 TGTGCCAGCAGTCCGGGCCTACAGGGAAAACTGTTTTTT CASSPGLQGKLFF
- TRBJ1-2 - TRBV25-1 TGTGCCAGCAGTGATCCGGCAGGGTCTAACTATGGCTACACCTTC CASSDPAGSNYGYTF
- TRBJ1-6 - TRBV4-1 TGCGCCAGCAGCCAAGATCAGGGGTCAAAATCACCCCTCCACTTT CASSQDQGSKSPLHF
TRBD1 TRBJ1-6 - TRBV5-1 TGCGCCAGCAGCCCAGGGACAGGGTCCTATAATTCACCCCTCCACTTT CASSPGTGSYNSPLHF
- TRBJ2-7 - TRBV11-2 TGTGCCAGCTCAGGAGGGGAGCAGTACTTC CASSGGEQYF
- TRBJ1-5 - TRBV21-1 TGTGCCAGCAGCAAAGCGTGGGCGGGGGACTTCAATCAGCCCCAGCATTTT CASSKAWAGDFNQPQHF
- TRBJ1-5 once TRBV28 TGTGCCAGCACACTTTTTAGCCAGCCCCAGCATTTT CASTLFSQPQHF
TRBD2 TRBJ2-3 - TRBV11-2 TGTGCCAGCAGCCCATCGCAGCGGGGGGGCACAGATACGCAGTATTTT CASSPSQRGGTDTQYF
- TRBJ1-5 - TRBV6-5 TGTGCCAGCAATCAGAATAGCAATCAGCCCCAGCATTTT CASNQNSNQPQHF
TRBD1 TRBJ1-2 - TRBV11-2 TGTGCCAGCAGCCCCCAGACAGGGCCTTATGGCTACACCTTC CASSPQTGPYGYTF
TRBD1 TRBJ2-7 - TRBV11-2 TGTGCCAGCAGCTTAGGAGGACAGGCCTACGAGCAGTACTTC CASSLGGQAYEQYF
- TRBJ2-7 - TRBV5-1 TGCGCCAGCAGCTTGGTGCCGGGGCGGACTATCCTCTACGAGCAGTACTTC CASSLVPGRTILYEQYF
- TRBJ1-3 - TRBV28 TGTGCCAGCAGTTTATACAGCCCCTTCTCTGGAAACACCATATATTTT CASSLYSPFSGNTIYF
- TRBJ2-7 - TRBV11-1 TGTGCCAGCAGTTCACAGGGTATGGTCGGCGAGCAGTACTTC CASSSQGMVGEQYF
TRBD1 TRBJ1-1 - TRBV12-3/TRBV12-4 TGTGCCAGCAATCTTGGGGACAGCTCTGAAGCTTTCTTT CASNLGDSSEAFF
- TRBJ2-7 - TRBV5-1 TGCGCCAGCAGCTTGGCTCCTCGACGAGGTGCGGTGAGGAACGAGCAGTACTTC CASSLAPRRGAVRNEQYF
- TRBJ2-7 - TRBV5-1 TGCGCCAGCAGCTTACAGGCGGTTTACGACGAGCAGTACTTC CASSLQAVYDEQYF